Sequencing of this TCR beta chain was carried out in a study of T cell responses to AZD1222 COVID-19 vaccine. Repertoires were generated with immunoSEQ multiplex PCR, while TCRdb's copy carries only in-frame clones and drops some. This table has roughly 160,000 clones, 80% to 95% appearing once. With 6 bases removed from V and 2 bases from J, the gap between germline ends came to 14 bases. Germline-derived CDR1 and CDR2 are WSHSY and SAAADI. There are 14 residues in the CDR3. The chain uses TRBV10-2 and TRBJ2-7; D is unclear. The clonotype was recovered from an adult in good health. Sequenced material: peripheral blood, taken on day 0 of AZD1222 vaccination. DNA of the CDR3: TGCGCCAGCAGCCCCTCGGCATTTCCCTACGAGCAGTACTTC. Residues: CASSPSAFPYEQYF.